The rows below give T cell receptor beta chains drawn from one sample of a study of blood T cell repertoires in COVID-19. Sequenced by immunoSEQ multiplex PCR; TCRdb stores in-frame clones only, minus some. This table holds roughly 59,000 clones, approximately 83% found once. Sequencing was done on a sample of peripheral blood. These receptors were taken from a woman of 80 years or more with acute or convalescent COVID-19. The CDR3 runs from the conserved cysteine through the conserved F or W. D genes are given only for firm matches. Clone size is shown for a subset of rows, as once, few, many or a class of expanded clone.

clone_size	d_call	v_call	j_call	cdr3_nt	cdr3_aa
.	TRBD2	TRBV4-3	TRBJ2-2	TGCGCCAGCAGCCAAGATATGGCTAGCGGGGGCCGCACCGGGGAGCTGTTTTTT	CASSQDMASGGRTGELFF
.	.	TRBV9	TRBJ2-5	TGTGCCAGCAGCGTCAATTCTGCGGGGAGGGAGACCCAGTACTTC	CASSVNSAGRETQYF
.	.	TRBV5-8	TRBJ1-1	TGTGCCAGCAGCAATCGCGCGGGGGCAGCTTTCTTT	CASSNRAGAAFF
.	TRBD2	TRBV5-4	TRBJ2-3	TGTGCCAGCAGCCTTACTAGCGGGAAGAGAGATACGCAGTATTTT	CASSLTSGKRDTQYF
.	.	TRBV25-1	TRBJ1-2	TGTGCCAGCAGTGAATATAAAGGGGTTGGCTACACCTTC	CASSEYKGVGYTF
.	.	TRBV28	TRBJ1-4	TGTGCCAGCAGCCCCAGGGGCGGCATCGAAAAACTGTTTTTT	CASSPRGGIEKLFF
.	TRBD2	TRBV27	TRBJ2-1	TGTGCCAGCACCCATTTTGGGGATGTTCTAGCGGGGCGCTCCTACAATGAGCAGTTCTTC	CASTHFGDVLAGRSYNEQFF
.	.	TRBV19	TRBJ1-2	TGTGCCAGTAGTTTGGGGCCGAACTATGGCTACACCTTC	CASSLGPNYGYTF
.	TRBD2	TRBV2	TRBJ2-5	TGTGCCAGCAGCAGCGGGACTAGCGGGCAGGCCCAGTACTTC	CASSSGTSGQAQYF
.	TRBD2	TRBV4-2	TRBJ2-1	TGTGCCAGCAGCCAAGGAGAGCGGGATTCCTACAATGAGCAGTTCTTC	CASSQGERDSYNEQFF
.	.	TRBV28	TRBJ1-6	TGTGCCAGCAGTCCGCTCGCGGGCCTACTCCACTTT	CASSPLAGLLHF
.	TRBD1	TRBV19	TRBJ1-1	TGTGCCAGTAGTACAACGGACAGGGGGAACACTGAAGCTTTCTTT	CASSTTDRGNTEAFF
.	.	TRBV11-3	TRBJ2-7	TGTGCCAGCAGCCCGGGGAGTCAAAACGAGCAGTACTTC	CASSPGSQNEQYF
.	.	TRBV24-1	TRBJ2-7	TGTGCCACCAGTGATCCAGGGTTGAACGAGCAGTACTTC	CATSDPGLNEQYF
.	TRBD1	TRBV6-5	TRBJ2-3	TGTGCCGGAAACAGGGGCAACACAGATACGCAGTATTTT	CAGNRGNTDTQYF
few	.	TRBV6-4	TRBJ1-6	TGTGCCAGCAGGCGGGACTCCTATAATTCACCCCTCCACTTT	CASRRDSYNSPLHF
once	TRBD1	TRBV7-8	TRBJ1-6	TGTGCCAGCAGCTTAGCGCCGGACAGGGGGCTTTCACCCCTCCACTTT	CASSLAPDRGLSPLHF
.	TRBD1	TRBV11-2	TRBJ2-2	TGTGCCAGCAGTTTCCCCCTGGGACAGACCGTCGGTGAGCTGTTTTTT	CASSFPLGQTVGELFF
.	TRBD1	TRBV6-5	TRBJ1-6	TGTGCCAGCACATACGGGACAGGGCGAAATTCACCCCTCCACTTT	CASTYGTGRNSPLHF
.	TRBD1	TRBV4-3	TRBJ1-2	TGCGCCAGCAGCCTCGACAGGGGGGTCGATGGCTACACCTTC	CASSLDRGVDGYTF
few	.	TRBV7-2	TRBJ1-3	TGTGCCAGCAGCCAGGTTATTAACTCTGGAAACACCATATATTTT	CASSQVINSGNTIYF
.	TRBD1	TRBV6-5	TRBJ2-7	TGTGCCAGCAGCCGGGACAGGGTATCCTACGAGCAGTACTTC	CASSRDRVSYEQYF
once	.	TRBV2	TRBJ2-7	TGTGCCAGCAGATCGGAGGCAGGGGACCACGAGCAGTACTTC	CASRSEAGDHEQYF
.	.	TRBV6-6	TRBJ1-6	TGTGCCAGCAGTCTGTTACAGGTTTTTCTATCCGGTTCACCCCTCCACTTT	CASSLLQVFLSGSPLHF
.	TRBD1	TRBV19	TRBJ2-7	TGTGCCAGTAGTACCACAGGGGCGGGCTACGAGCAGTACTTC	CASSTTGAGYEQYF
.	.	TRBV6-2/TRBV6-3	TRBJ2-7	TGTGCCAGCAGTTCCGTGACAGGCAAGCCTGAGCAGTACTTC	CASSSVTGKPEQYF
.	TRBD1	TRBV18	TRBJ1-2	TGTGCCAGCTCACAAGGACAGGTAGACTATGGCTACACCTTC	CASSQGQVDYGYTF
.	.	TRBV2	TRBJ2-1	TGTGCCAGCAGTGTAGACAGCGGCGGGAAAAGCTCCTACAATGAGCAGTTCTTC	CASSVDSGGKSSYNEQFF
.	.	TRBV11-2	TRBJ2-1	TGTGCCAGCAGCTTACCAGGGGGGAACCCGGAGCAGTTCTTC	CASSLPGGNPEQFF
.	TRBD2	TRBV7-2	TRBJ2-3	TGTGCCAGCAGTTCGGGGAGGGGGCAGTATTTT	CASSSGRGQYF
few	TRBD2	TRBV19	TRBJ2-7	TGTGCCAGTAGTAGGTCGGGACTAGCGGGATTCGAGCAGTACTTC	CASSRSGLAGFEQYF
.	TRBD1	TRBV24-1	TRBJ2-2	TGTGCCACCAGTGATGTCACAGGGGGCGCTTCCGGGGAGCTGTTTTTT	CATSDVTGGASGELFF
few	.	TRBV5-8	TRBJ1-5	TGTGCCAGCAGCTTGGGACAGCCAAATCAGCCCCAGCATTTT	CASSLGQPNQPQHF
.	TRBD2	TRBV11-3	TRBJ2-5	TGTGCCAGCAGCCCCGGGACTAGCGGGGGGTCGGGGGAGACCCAGTACTTC	CASSPGTSGGSGETQYF
.	.	TRBV9	TRBJ1-4	TGTGCCAGCAGCTTTAGGACGGGGAGGAATGAAAAACTGTTTTTT	CASSFRTGRNEKLFF
.	.	TRBV6-5	TRBJ1-3	TGTGCCAGCAGTTTGAGAGAGAAATCTGGAAACACCATATATTTT	CASSLREKSGNTIYF
once	TRBD1	TRBV5-1	TRBJ2-1	TGCGCCAGCAGCTTGGTCGGACAGGGTGGTGAGCAGTTCTTC	CASSLVGQGGEQFF